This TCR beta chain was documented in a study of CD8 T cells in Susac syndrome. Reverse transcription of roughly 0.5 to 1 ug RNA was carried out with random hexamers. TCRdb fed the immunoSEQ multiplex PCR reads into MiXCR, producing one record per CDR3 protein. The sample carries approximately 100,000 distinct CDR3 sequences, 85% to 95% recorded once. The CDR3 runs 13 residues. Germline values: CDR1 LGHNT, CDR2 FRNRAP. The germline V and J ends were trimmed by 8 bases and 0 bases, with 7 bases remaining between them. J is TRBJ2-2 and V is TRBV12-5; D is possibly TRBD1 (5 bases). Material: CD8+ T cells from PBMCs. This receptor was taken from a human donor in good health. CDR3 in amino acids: CASQGPNTGELFF. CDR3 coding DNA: TGTGCTAGTCAGGGCCCGAACACCGGGGAGCTGTTTTTT. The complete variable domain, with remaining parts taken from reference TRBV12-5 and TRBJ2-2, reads DARVTQTPRHKVTEMGQEVTMRCQPILGHNTVFWYRQTMMQGLELLAYFRNRAPLDDSGMPKDRFSAEMPDATLATLKIQPSEPRDSAVYFCASQGPNTGELFFGEGSRLTVL.